This entry is about one T cell receptor beta chain. Its specificity is unknown. Sequenced by immunoSEQ multiplex PCR; TCRdb stores in-frame clones only, minus some. The data contain tens of thousands of clones, 76% of them singletons. This sample's time point: week 35, safety follow-up. Each dose delivered 300 ug of mutant IDH1 20-mer peptide subcutaneously with imiquimod. The sample is drawn from a study of a mutant IDH1 vaccine in newly diagnosed glioma. About the study: The study started vaccination 4-6 weeks after radiotherapy alone, or with temozolomide cycles. Mean patient age was around 40 years; about 62% were male and about 38% female. The study held visit V12 at week 35 and visit V13 at week 47. Findings and caveats of the study: Of the patients, less than 95% had vaccine-induced immune responses.

The CDR3 covers 13 residues. Germline assignment: CDR1 SGDLS and CDR2 YYNGEE. Trimming pared 2 bases from V and 10 bases from J, leaving 15 bases between. The origin of this receptor is a man aged 35 to 55 with glioma. Sample: PBMCs, taken from a glioma patient whose treatment included an IDH1 peptide vaccine. The chain joins TRBV9 to TRBJ1-2; the D gene is possibly TRBD1 (5 bases). CDR3 sequence reads: CASSVTSLGTYTF. The CDR3 nucleotides are TGTGCCAGCAGCGTGACAAGCCTCGGGACCTACACCTTC.